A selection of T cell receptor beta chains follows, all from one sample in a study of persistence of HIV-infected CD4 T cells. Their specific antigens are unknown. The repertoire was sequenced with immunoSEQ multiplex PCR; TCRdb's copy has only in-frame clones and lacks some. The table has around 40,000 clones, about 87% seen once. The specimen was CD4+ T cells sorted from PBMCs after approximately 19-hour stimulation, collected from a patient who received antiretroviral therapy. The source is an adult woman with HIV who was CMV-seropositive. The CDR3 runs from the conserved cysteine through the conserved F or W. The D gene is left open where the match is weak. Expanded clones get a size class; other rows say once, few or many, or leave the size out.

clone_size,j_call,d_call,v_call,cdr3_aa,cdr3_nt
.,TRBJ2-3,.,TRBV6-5,CASTLLVRDTQYF,TGTGCCAGCACCCTTCTGGTGAGGGATACGCAGTATTTT
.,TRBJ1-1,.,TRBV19,CASSEGRNTEAFF,TGTGCCAGTAGTGAAGGGCGGAACACTGAAGCTTTCTTT
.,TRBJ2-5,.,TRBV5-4,CASSLVPRVDTQYF,TGTGCCAGCAGCTTGGTACCCCGGGTCGACACCCAGTACTTC
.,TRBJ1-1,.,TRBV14,CASSRGPNTEAFF,TGTGCCAGCAGCCGGGGGCCGAACACTGAAGCTTTCTTT
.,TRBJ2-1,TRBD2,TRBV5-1,CASSTTGTSGGEQFF,TGCGCCAGCAGCACCACCGGGACTAGCGGTGGTGAGCAGTTCTTC
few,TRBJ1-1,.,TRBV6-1,CASSEVVILRTTAHTEAFF,TGTGCCAGCAGTGAAGTTGTGATCCTTCGCACCACCGCCCACACTGAAGCTTTCTTT
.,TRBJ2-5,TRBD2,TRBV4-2,CASSQGRPSGVETQYF,TGTGCCAGCAGCCAAGGGCGGCCTAGCGGTGTGGAGACCCAGTACTTC
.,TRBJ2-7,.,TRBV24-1,CATPHVGGAYEQYF,TGTGCCACCCCACACGTCGGGGGAGCGTACGAGCAGTACTTC
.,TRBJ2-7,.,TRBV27,CASSLKFGGTYEQYF,TGTGCCAGCAGTTTAAAATTCGGGGGTACCTACGAGCAGTACTTC
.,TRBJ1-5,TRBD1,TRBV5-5,CASSLARQGGSNQPQHF,TGTGCCAGCAGCTTGGCCCGACAGGGTGGAAGCAATCAGCCCCAGCATTTT
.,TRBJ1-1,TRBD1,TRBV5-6,CASSPSGQGVAGEAFF,TGTGCCAGCAGCCCATCGGGACAGGGGGTTGCGGGCGAAGCTTTCTTT
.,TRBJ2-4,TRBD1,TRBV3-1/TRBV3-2,CASSRTGGIQYF,TGTGCCAGCAGCCGGACAGGGGGCATTCAGTACTTC
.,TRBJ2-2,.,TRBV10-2,CASSEKGANTGELFF,TGCGCCAGCAGTGAGAAGGGGGCGAACACCGGGGAGCTGTTTTTT
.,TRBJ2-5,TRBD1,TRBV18,CASSADRGSYETQYF,TGTGCCAGCTCAGCGGACAGGGGGAGTTACGAGACCCAGTACTTC
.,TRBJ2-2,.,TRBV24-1,CATSGDTGELFF,TGTGCCACCAGTGGAGACACCGGGGAGCTGTTTTTT
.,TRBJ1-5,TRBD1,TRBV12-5,CASGPGQGTQPQHF,TGTGCTAGTGGCCCCGGACAGGGGACCCAGCCCCAGCATTTT
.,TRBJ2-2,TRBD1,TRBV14,CASSRTGDAITGELFF,TGTGCCAGCAGCCGGACAGGGGACGCAATAACCGGGGAGCTGTTTTTT
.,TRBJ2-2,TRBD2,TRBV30,CAGGGANTGELFF,TGTGCTGGTGGGGGGGCGAACACCGGGGAGCTGTTTTTT
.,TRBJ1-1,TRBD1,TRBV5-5,CASSGDRAGNTEAFF,TGTGCCAGCAGCGGGGACAGGGCGGGAAACACTGAAGCTTTCTTT
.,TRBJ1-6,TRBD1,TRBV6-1,CASSEAGTGKSPLHF,TGTGCCAGCAGTGAAGCGGGGACAGGGAAATCACCCCTCCACTTT
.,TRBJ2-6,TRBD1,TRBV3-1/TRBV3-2,CASSSPRTGGHVLTF,TGTGCCAGCAGCTCTCCCCGGACAGGGGGCCACGTCCTGACTTTC
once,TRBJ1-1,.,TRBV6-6,CASSYGGTITEAFF,TGTGCCAGCAGTTACGGGGGGACAATCACTGAAGCTTTCTTT
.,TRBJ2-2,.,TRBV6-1,CASSERRAGELFF,TGTGCCAGCAGTGAACGTCGAGCCGGGGAGCTGTTTTTT